Included here is one T cell receptor beta chain sequence, with context. These data belong to a study of T cell responses to AZD1222 COVID-19 vaccine. This CDR3 comprises 12 residues. The germline V gene encodes CDR1 SGHNT and CDR2 YYREEE (reference sequence). Trimming removed 7 bases from V and 3 bases from J, with 8 bases in between. Profiled with immunoSEQ multiplex PCR; TCRdb holds only in-frame clones, not every one. The sample records approximately 110,000 clones, over 85% being singletons. The sequence came from an adult in good health. The specimen was peripheral blood, collected on day 0 of AZD1222 vaccination. The chain recombines TRBV5-4 with TRBJ2-1, with D uncertain. CDR3 nucleotide sequence: TGTGCCAGCGGGGTAGTCTACAATGAGCAGTTCTTC. Encoded protein: CASGVVYNEQFF. The full variable domain, rest sourced from reference TRBV5-4 and TRBJ2-1, is ETGVTQSPTHLIKTRGQQVTLRCSSQSGHNTVSWYQQALGQGPQFIFQYYREEENGRGNFPPRFSGLQFPNYSSELNVNALELDDSALYLCASGVVYNEQFFGPGTRLTVL.